This is a list of T cell receptor beta chains from one sample in a study of T cell responses to AZD1222 COVID-19 vaccine. TCRdb keeps only in-frame clones here, not all; method: immunoSEQ multiplex PCR. The sample has around 100,000 clones; 87% are singletons. The sequences come from peripheral blood, collected 28 days after the second AZD1222 dose. The receptors come from an adult who received the AZD1222 COVID-19 vaccine. The CDR3 runs from the conserved cysteine through the conserved F or W. Fields, in order: clone size, J gene, V gene, D gene, CDR3 length, CDR3 protein, CDR3 DNA. The D gene is left open where the match is weak. A clone size is listed for some rows: how often the clone was seen (once, few, many), or a class if it is expanded.

size: -; J: TRBJ2-5; V: TRBV27; D: -; length: 12; CDR3: CASSPGGETQYF; DNA: TGTGCCAGCAGTCCTGGGGGAGAGACCCAGTACTTC
size: -; J: TRBJ1-5; V: TRBV2; D: TRBD1; length: 13; CDR3: CASSPDRGQPQHF; DNA: TGTGCCAGCAGTCCCGACAGGGGACAGCCCCAGCATTTT
size: -; J: TRBJ2-5; V: TRBV4-3; D: -; length: 13; CDR3: CASSQDWGETQYF; DNA: TGCGCCAGCAGCCAAGATTGGGGAGAGACCCAGTACTTC
size: -; J: TRBJ2-1; V: TRBV7-2; D: TRBD2; length: 16; CDR3: CASSLLLAGAPGEQFF; DNA: TGTGCCAGCAGCTTACTACTAGCGGGAGCTCCAGGTGAGCAGTTCTTC
size: -; J: TRBJ2-3; V: TRBV7-2; D: -; length: 17; CDR3: CASSSPFWGAHSDTQYF; DNA: TGTGCCAGCAGCTCCCCATTTTGGGGGGCCCACTCAGATACGCAGTATTTT
size: -; J: TRBJ2-7; V: TRBV7-2; D: TRBD2; length: 15; CDR3: CASSFRRGVTYEQYF; DNA: TGTGCCAGCAGCTTCCGTCGGGGGGTGACATACGAGCAGTACTTC
size: -; J: TRBJ1-1; V: TRBV27; D: -; length: 13; CDR3: CASSFGPNTEAFF; DNA: TGTGCCAGCAGTTTTGGGCCGAACACTGAAGCTTTCTTT
size: -; J: TRBJ1-6; V: TRBV5-4; D: -; length: 15; CDR3: CASSPGSRGDSPLHF; DNA: TGTGCCAGCAGCCCCGGAAGTCGGGGGGATTCACCCCTCCACTTT
size: -; J: TRBJ2-1; V: TRBV19; D: TRBD2; length: 17; CDR3: CASTQIGAGGTYNEQFF; DNA: TGTGCCAGTACCCAGATTGGAGCGGGAGGGACATACAATGAGCAGTTCTTC
size: once; J: TRBJ1-5; V: TRBV2; D: -; length: 14; CDR3: CASRSQTGNQPQHF; DNA: TGTGCCAGCAGATCACAGACTGGCAATCAGCCCCAGCATTTT
size: -; J: TRBJ2-7; V: TRBV14; D: TRBD2; length: 15; CDR3: CASSQVIAGGHEQYF; DNA: TGTGCCAGCAGCCAAGTGATAGCGGGAGGCCACGAGCAGTACTTC
size: -; J: TRBJ2-7; V: TRBV6-1; D: TRBD2; length: 15; CDR3: CASSEGPSGSYEQYF; DNA: TGTGCCAGCAGTGAAGGGCCTAGCGGGTCCTACGAGCAGTACTTC
size: -; J: TRBJ2-7; V: TRBV19; D: TRBD1; length: 12; CDR3: CASTGTAYEQYF; DNA: TGTGCCAGTACCGGGACAGCCTACGAGCAGTACTTC
size: -; J: TRBJ1-1; V: TRBV5-6; D: -; length: 14; CDR3: CASSLGQDNTEAFF; DNA: TGTGCCAGCAGCTTGGGACAGGATAACACTGAAGCTTTCTTT
size: -; J: TRBJ2-1; V: TRBV6-2/TRBV6-3; D: TRBD2; length: 15; CDR3: CASSYRLAGANEQFF; DNA: TGTGCCAGCAGTTACCGGCTAGCGGGAGCCAATGAGCAGTTCTTC
size: once; J: TRBJ2-5; V: TRBV28; D: TRBD1; length: 14; CDR3: CASSPGQGKETQYF; DNA: TGTGCCAGCAGCCCCGGACAGGGAAAAGAGACCCAGTACTTC
size: -; J: TRBJ1-4; V: TRBV6-1; D: -; length: 14; CDR3: CASSEAQEGEKLFF; DNA: TGTGCCAGCAGTGAAGCGCAGGAGGGTGAAAAACTGTTTTTT
size: -; J: TRBJ1-4; V: TRBV7-9; D: TRBD1; length: 16; CDR3: CASSSVVDRGSEKLFF; DNA: TGTGCCAGCAGCTCAGTGGTCGACAGGGGAAGCGAAAAACTGTTTTTT
size: few; J: TRBJ2-1; V: TRBV2; D: TRBD1; length: 15; CDR3: CASSDNYAIRGQQFF; DNA: TGTGCCAGCAGTGATAACTACGCAATTAGGGGGCAGCAGTTCTTC
size: -; J: TRBJ2-7; V: TRBV18; D: TRBD1; length: 15; CDR3: CASSIGTGNPYEQYF; DNA: TGTGCCAGCTCGATCGGGACAGGGAATCCCTACGAGCAGTACTTC
size: -; J: TRBJ2-1; V: TRBV20-1; D: -; length: 11; CDR3: CSALAYNEQFF; DNA: TGCAGTGCCCTAGCCTACAATGAGCAGTTCTTC
size: -; J: TRBJ1-1; V: TRBV19; D: -; length: 16; CDR3: CASSISILVEGTEAFF; DNA: TGTGCCAGTAGTATATCCATCCTGGTTGAGGGTACTGAAGCTTTCTTT
size: few; J: TRBJ2-7; V: TRBV12-3/TRBV12-4; D: -; length: 12; CDR3: CASSPNTYEQYF; DNA: TGTGCCAGCAGCCCCAACACCTACGAGCAGTACTTC
size: -; J: TRBJ2-1; V: TRBV19; D: -; length: 13; CDR3: CASSGLPYNEQFF; DNA: TGTGCCAGTAGCGGCCTTCCTTACAATGAGCAGTTCTTC
size: -; J: TRBJ2-4; V: TRBV5-1; D: -; length: 13; CDR3: CASSGGLGNIQYF; DNA: TGCGCCAGCAGCGGGGGACTTGGGAACATTCAGTACTTC
size: -; J: TRBJ2-1; V: TRBV2; D: -; length: 15; CDR3: CASSEMRADYNEQFF; DNA: TGTGCCAGCAGTGAAATGCGGGCCGACTACAATGAGCAGTTCTTC
size: -; J: TRBJ2-7; V: TRBV7-9; D: TRBD2; length: 16; CDR3: CASSLALGLAAYEQYF; DNA: TGTGCCAGCAGCTTAGCGCTGGGACTAGCGGCTTACGAGCAGTACTTC
size: once; J: TRBJ2-7; V: TRBV9; D: -; length: 16; CDR3: CASSAGEWTTYYEQYF; DNA: TGTGCCAGCAGCGCCGGCGAGTGGACAACTTACTACGAGCAGTACTTC
size: once; J: TRBJ2-1; V: TRBV9; D: -; length: 14; CDR3: CASSVGPRGNEQFF; DNA: TGTGCCAGCAGCGTAGGTCCCCGAGGCAATGAGCAGTTCTTC
size: -; J: TRBJ2-7; V: TRBV9; D: -; length: 13; CDR3: CASSVAGDYEQYF; DNA: TGTGCCAGCAGCGTGGCAGGGGACTACGAGCAGTACTTC
size: -; J: TRBJ2-2; V: TRBV11-2; D: TRBD1; length: 16; CDR3: CASSSRQTGGTGELFF; DNA: TGTGCCAGCAGCTCCCGCCAGACAGGGGGTACCGGGGAGCTGTTTTTT
size: -; J: TRBJ2-7; V: TRBV5-6; D: -; length: 14; CDR3: CASTVRSYPREQYF; DNA: TGTGCCAGCACCGTTAGGTCGTATCCCCGTGAGCAGTACTTC
size: -; J: TRBJ1-1; V: TRBV7-3; D: -; length: 15; CDR3: CASSPTDGKNTEAFF; DNA: TGTGCCAGCAGCCCCACGGACGGTAAGAACACTGAAGCTTTCTTT
size: few; J: TRBJ1-1; V: TRBV2; D: -; length: 14; CDR3: CASSFGLVNTEAFF; DNA: TGTGCCAGCAGTTTTGGATTAGTGAACACTGAAGCTTTCTTT
size: -; J: TRBJ2-7; V: TRBV27; D: -; length: 14; CDR3: CASSPVGGSYEQYF; DNA: TGTGCCAGCAGTCCCGTCGGGGGCTCCTACGAGCAGTACTTC
size: once; J: TRBJ2-2; V: TRBV15; D: TRBD1; length: 18; CDR3: CATSTPGQGAANTGELFF; DNA: TGTGCCACCAGCACCCCGGGACAGGGGGCCGCGAACACCGGGGAGCTGTTTTTT
size: -; J: TRBJ1-5; V: TRBV29-1; D: TRBD1; length: 16; CDR3: CSVGTGDPYSNQPQHF; DNA: TGCAGCGTCGGGACAGGGGACCCTTATAGCAATCAGCCCCAGCATTTT
size: -; J: TRBJ2-1; V: TRBV6-5; D: -; length: 15; CDR3: CASSPLGVSYNEQFF; DNA: TGTGCCAGCAGCCCCCTCGGGGTCTCCTACAATGAGCAGTTCTTC
size: -; J: TRBJ2-1; V: TRBV11-2; D: -; length: 16; CDR3: CASRQAGTAPYNEQFF; DNA: TGTGCCAGCAGACAAGCCGGGACGGCCCCCTACAATGAGCAGTTCTTC
size: -; J: TRBJ1-5; V: TRBV6-5; D: -; length: 12; CDR3: CASRQGNQPQHF; DNA: TGTGCCAGCAGGCAGGGCAATCAGCCCCAGCATTTT
size: -; J: TRBJ2-7; V: TRBV5-1; D: -; length: 13; CDR3: CASSLIQGYEQYF; DNA: TGCGCCAGCAGCTTGATTCAGGGGTACGAGCAGTACTTC
size: -; J: TRBJ1-1; V: TRBV11-2; D: -; length: 13; CDR3: CASSLTANTEAFF; DNA: TGTGCCAGCAGCCTGACAGCGAACACTGAAGCTTTCTTT
size: -; J: TRBJ1-1; V: TRBV10-3; D: TRBD1; length: 12; CDR3: CAIGQGAAEAFF; DNA: TGTGCCATCGGGCAGGGGGCCGCTGAAGCTTTCTTT
size: few; J: TRBJ1-6; V: TRBV27; D: -; length: 14; CDR3: CASSPTSRNSPLHF; DNA: TGTGCCAGCAGTCCAACCTCCAGGAATTCACCCCTCCACTTT
size: once; J: TRBJ1-6; V: TRBV5-1; D: -; length: 17; CDR3: CASSLAPVTKYNSPLHF; DNA: TGCGCCAGCAGCTTGGCTCCAGTCACGAAATATAATTCACCCCTCCACTTT
size: -; J: TRBJ2-2; V: TRBV27; D: TRBD2; length: 21; CDR3: CASSLPSSGLAGGPGTGELFF; DNA: TGTGCCAGCAGTTTACCCAGCTCGGGACTAGCGGGAGGGCCGGGTACCGGGGAGCTGTTTTTT
size: -; J: TRBJ1-1; V: TRBV12-3/TRBV12-4; D: TRBD1; length: 13; CDR3: CASSWTGGTEAFF; DNA: TGTGCCAGCAGTTGGACAGGAGGCACTGAAGCTTTCTTT
size: -; J: TRBJ1-1; V: TRBV6-5; D: -; length: 14; CDR3: CASSYSVIGKEAFF; DNA: TGTGCCAGCAGTTACTCGGTGATCGGCAAAGAAGCTTTCTTT
size: -; J: TRBJ1-4; V: TRBV28; D: TRBD1; length: 14; CDR3: CASSSGQYNEKLFF; DNA: TGTGCCAGCAGTTCGGGACAGTATAATGAAAAACTGTTTTTT
size: -; J: TRBJ1-5; V: TRBV10-3; D: TRBD1; length: 14; CDR3: CAISSDRGNQPQHF; DNA: TGTGCCATCAGTTCGGACAGGGGCAATCAGCCCCAGCATTTT